The sequence of this T cell receptor (beta chain) was determined in a study of breast tumors, draining lymph nodes, adjacent tissues. Study-level findings and limits: The lymph node origin of tumor T cells was framed as consistent with a hypothesis, not demonstrated.

TCRdb passed the multiplex PCR reads through MiXCR, listing each CDR3 protein once. The data contain around 130,000 distinct CDR3 sequences, about 30% of them singletons. V shed 2 bases, J shed 4 bases, and the junction held 2 bases outside the gene matches. This CDR3 is built from 14 residues. From germline, CDR1 is SGHTA and CDR2 FQGTGA. Breast cancer patients provided tissue from their axillary draining lymph nodes. There are many counts of this clonotype. Its antigen remains unidentified. This TCR was sampled from a female donor with breast cancer. Some clones in this sample may be carry-over from other donors' samples. The rearrangement uses TRBV7-3 and TRBJ2-1; 7 nucleotides align to TRBD2. The sample consisted of axillary lymph node tissue. CDR3 nucleotides: TGTGCCAGCAGCTTAGCGGGGGTTTACAATGAGCAGTTCTTC. Amino acids: CASSLAGVYNEQFF.